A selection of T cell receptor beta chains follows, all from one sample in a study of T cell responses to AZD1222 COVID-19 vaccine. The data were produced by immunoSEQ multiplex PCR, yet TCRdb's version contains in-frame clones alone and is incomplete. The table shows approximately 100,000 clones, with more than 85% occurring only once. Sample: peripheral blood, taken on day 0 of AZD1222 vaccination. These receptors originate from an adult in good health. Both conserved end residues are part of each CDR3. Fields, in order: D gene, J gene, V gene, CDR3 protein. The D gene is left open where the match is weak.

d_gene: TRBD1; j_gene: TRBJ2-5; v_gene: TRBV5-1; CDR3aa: CASSFGQGRETQYF
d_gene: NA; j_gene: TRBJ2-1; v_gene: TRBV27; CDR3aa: CASYYSDEQFF
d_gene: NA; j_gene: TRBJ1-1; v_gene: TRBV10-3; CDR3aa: CAISERIANTEAFF
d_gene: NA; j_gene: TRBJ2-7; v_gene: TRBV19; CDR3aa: CASSTRNGWSYEQYF
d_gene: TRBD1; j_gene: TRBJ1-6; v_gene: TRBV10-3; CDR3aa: CAISPGTDVRGSPLHF
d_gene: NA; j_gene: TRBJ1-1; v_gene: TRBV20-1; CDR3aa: CSATNSVEAFF
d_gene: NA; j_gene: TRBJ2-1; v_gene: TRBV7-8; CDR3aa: CASSPPGLSYNEQFF
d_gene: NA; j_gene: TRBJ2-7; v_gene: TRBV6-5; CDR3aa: CASSYSFQGPYEQYF
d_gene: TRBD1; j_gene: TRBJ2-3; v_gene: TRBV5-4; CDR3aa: CASSFRTGPDTQYF
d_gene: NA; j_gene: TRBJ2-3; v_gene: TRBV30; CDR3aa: CAWSPSVGGTQYF
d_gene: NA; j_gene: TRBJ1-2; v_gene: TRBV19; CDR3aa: CASNDPTQINYGYTF
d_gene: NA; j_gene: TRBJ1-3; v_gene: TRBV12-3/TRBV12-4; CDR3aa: CASNYISGNTIYF
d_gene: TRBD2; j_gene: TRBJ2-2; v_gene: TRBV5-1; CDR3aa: CASSWTSANTGELFF
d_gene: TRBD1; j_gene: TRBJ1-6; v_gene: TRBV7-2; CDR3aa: CASSSIKGTGAAPLHF
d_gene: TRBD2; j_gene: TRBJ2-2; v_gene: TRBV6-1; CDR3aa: CASSDRGDTGELFF
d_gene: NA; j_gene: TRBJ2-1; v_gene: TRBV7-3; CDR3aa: CASSLTGAREQFF
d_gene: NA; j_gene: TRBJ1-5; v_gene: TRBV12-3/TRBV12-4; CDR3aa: CASSLRDQPQHF
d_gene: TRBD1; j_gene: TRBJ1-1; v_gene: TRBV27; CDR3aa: CASSGLWDRGQSEAFF
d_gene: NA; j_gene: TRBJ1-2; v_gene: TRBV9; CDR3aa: CASSVGAGTNYGYTF
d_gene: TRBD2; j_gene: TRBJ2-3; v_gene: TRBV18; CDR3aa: CASSPPGTSGRATTDTQYF
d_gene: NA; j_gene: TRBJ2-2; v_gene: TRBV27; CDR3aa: CASSLRRETGELFF
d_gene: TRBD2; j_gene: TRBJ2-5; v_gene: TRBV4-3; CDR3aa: CASSQDGLAGGRVTQYF
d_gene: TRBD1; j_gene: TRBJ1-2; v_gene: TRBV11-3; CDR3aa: CASSLVNVGDRGILRYGYTF
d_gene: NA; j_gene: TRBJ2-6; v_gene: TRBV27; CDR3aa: CASRPMGSGRLGSGANVLTF
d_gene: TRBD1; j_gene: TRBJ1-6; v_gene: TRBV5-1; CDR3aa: CASSYDSFTGVNSPLHF
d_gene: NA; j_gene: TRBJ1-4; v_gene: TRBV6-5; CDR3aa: CASRVREYNEKLFF
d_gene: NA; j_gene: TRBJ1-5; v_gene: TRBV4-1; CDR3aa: CASSQGVLGVQPQHF
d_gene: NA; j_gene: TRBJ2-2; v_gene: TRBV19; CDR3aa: CASDNERTGELFF
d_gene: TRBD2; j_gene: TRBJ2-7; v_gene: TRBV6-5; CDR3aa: CAGGTSGGNEQYF
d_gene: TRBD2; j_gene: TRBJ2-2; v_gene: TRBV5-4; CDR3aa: CASSLAGANTGELFF
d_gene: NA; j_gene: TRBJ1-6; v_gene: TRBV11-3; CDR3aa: CASSYSATSSYNSPLHF
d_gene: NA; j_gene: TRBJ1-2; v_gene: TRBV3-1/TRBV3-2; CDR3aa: CASSHSEGSYTF
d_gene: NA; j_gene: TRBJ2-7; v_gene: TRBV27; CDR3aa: CASSMTGFHYEQYF
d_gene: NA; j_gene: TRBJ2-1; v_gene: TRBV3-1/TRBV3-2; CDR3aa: CASSQRTGGGGEQFF
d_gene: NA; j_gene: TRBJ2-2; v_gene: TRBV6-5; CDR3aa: CASSPPLGAGELFF
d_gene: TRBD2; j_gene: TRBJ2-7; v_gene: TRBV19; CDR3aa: CASSPLAGGTYEQYF
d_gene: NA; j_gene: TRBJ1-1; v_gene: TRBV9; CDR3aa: CASSVQVNTEAFF
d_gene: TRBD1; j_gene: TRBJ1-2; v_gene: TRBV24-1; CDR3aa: CATSDWTGNGYTF
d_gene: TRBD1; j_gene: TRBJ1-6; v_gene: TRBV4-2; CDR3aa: CASSHPGQRISSYNSPLHF
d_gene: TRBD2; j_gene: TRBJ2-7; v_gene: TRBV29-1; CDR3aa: CSAERGGQNEQYF
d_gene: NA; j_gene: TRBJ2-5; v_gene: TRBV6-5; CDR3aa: CASSYGRRPETQYF
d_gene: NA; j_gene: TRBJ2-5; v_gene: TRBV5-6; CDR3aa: CASSLLGPDKETQYF
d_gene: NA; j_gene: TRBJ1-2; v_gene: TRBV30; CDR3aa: CAWSVLGVGYGYTF
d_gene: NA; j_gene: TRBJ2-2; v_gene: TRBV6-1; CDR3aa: CASSEIGADTGELFF
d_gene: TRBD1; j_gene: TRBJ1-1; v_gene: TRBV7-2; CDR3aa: CASTPRTGGIKNTEAFF
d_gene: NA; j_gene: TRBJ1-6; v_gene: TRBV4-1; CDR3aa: CASSQDSRGPYNSPLHF
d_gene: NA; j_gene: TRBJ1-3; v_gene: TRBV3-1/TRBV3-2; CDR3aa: CASSQDRPSSGNTIYF
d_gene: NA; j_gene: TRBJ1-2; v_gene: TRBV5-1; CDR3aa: CASSLEGQTNYGYTF
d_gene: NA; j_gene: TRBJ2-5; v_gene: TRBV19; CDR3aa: CASSLGRLETQYF
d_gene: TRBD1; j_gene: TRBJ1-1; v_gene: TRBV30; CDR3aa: CAWSAGGNTEAFF
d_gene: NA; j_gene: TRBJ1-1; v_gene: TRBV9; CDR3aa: CASSGSRGAEAFF
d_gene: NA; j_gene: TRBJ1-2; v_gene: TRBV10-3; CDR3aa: CAISIRQGAGYTF
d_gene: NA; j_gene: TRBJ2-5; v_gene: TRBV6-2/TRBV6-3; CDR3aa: CASSYSRFQETQYF
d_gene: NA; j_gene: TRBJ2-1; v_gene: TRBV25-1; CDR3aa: CASSIPPWSEQFF
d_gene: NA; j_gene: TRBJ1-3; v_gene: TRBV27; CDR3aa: CASPKDDGNTIYF
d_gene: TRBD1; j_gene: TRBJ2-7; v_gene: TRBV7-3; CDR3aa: CASSRTQGYEQYF
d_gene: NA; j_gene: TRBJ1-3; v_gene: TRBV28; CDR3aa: CASMDGNTIYF
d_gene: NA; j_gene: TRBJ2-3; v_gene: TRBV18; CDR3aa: CASSPWSGKSTDTQYF